The clone carrying this T cell receptor (beta chain) was counted a single time. Only in-frame clones appear in the TCRdb table, and some are missing; sequencing was by immunoSEQ multiplex PCR. The sample has some 200,000 clones; approximately 86% are singletons. This entry comes from a study of blood T cell repertoires in COVID-19. V shed 6 bases and J shed 3 bases, with 12 bases lying between them. This CDR3 has 15 residues. Germline V gene data show CDR1 as MDHEN and CDR2 as SYDVKM. The sequence was obtained from a woman aged 55-75 years with acute COVID-19. The V gene is TRBV28, the J gene TRBJ2-6, with D maybe TRBD1 (6 bases). Material for sequencing was PBMCs or T cells enriched from blood (not recorded which). Here the CDR3 DNA reads TGTGCCAGCAGCCAAACAGGGAGTGGGGCCAACGTCCTGACTTTC. Its translation is CASSQTGSGANVLTF.